The entry below gives a single T cell receptor (beta chain) sequence along with its context. Its antigen is not identified. The sample holds other DNA sequences that translate to the same CDR3. This record comes from a study of shared clonotypes between healthy human individuals. Study-level information: There were three CD4 naive, three CD4 memory, two CD8 naive and one CD8 memory plates per donor. Study results and caveats: Lower generation probabilities were found for non-shared clonotypes than for those shared by all four donors. The study sampled only blood, and tissue repertoires likely differ.

Naive CD8 cells lacked CD45RO, underwent positive selection for CCR7 and left out terminally differentiated effector memory CD45RA+ cells. The protocol was immunoSEQ multiplex PCR, while the TCRdb copy is restricted to in-frame clones and leaves out a portion. The repertoire holds millions of clones, with about 95% as singletons. The receptor's source is a man in his late teens or twenties in good health. The sequenced material came from naive CD8+ T cells sorted from blood.

CDR3 in DNA: TGTGCCTGGAGTGGGGGACTAGCGGGAAATGAGCAGTTCTTC. This translates into CAWSGGLAGNEQFF. This sequence joins TRBV30 and TRBJ2-1; TRBD2 matches at 13 bases. The germline V gene encodes CDR1 GTSNPN and CDR2 SVGIG (reference sequence). V lost 1 base to trimming and J lost 7 bases; unmatched junction nucleotides: 1. The CDR3 covers 14 residues.